This T cell receptor beta chain was documented in a study of TIL therapy for anti-PD-1-resistant metastatic lung cancer. The time point is: pre-treatment sample, taken before nivolumab and TIL therapy. Pleural nodules or supraclavicular lymph nodes made up most of the excised metastases sampled. There are a few counts of this clone. The libraries were made with immunoSEQ v3. The assay was immunoSEQ multiplex PCR, and TCRdb's table has in-frame clones only and misses some. The data show 95,000 or so clones, about three fifths seen once. This sample comprised tumor tissue, obtained at baseline. The receptor's source is a person between 25 and 80 years old with non-small cell lung cancer.

CDR3 protein: CASWGTDTQYF. CDR3 in DNA: TGTGCCAGCTGGGGGACAGATACGCAGTATTTT. The V call is TRBV4-2, the J call TRBJ2-3; perhaps D is TRBD1 or TRBD2 (5 bases each). The V end was cut by 8 bases, the J end by 3 bases, with 6 bases between. Germline V CDR1 and CDR2: LGHNA, YNFKEQ. The CDR3 consists of 11 residues.